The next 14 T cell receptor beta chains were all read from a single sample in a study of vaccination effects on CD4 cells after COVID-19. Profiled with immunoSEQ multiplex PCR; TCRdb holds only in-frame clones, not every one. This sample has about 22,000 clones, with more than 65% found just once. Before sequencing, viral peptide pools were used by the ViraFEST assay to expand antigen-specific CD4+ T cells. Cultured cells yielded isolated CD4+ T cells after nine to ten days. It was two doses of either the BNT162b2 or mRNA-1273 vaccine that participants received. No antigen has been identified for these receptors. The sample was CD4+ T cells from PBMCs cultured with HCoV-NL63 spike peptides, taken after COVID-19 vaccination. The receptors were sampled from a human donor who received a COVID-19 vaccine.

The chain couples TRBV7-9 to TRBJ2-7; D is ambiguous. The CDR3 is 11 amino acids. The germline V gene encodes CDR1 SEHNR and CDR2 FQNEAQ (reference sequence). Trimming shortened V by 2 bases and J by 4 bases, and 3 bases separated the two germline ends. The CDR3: CASSLSYEQYF. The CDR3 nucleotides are TGTGCCAGCAGCTTAAGTTACGAGCAGTACTTC.

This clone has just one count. CDR3 DNA sequence: TGCGCCAGCAGTCAGCCGCTCGGGGTGGAGGGAGAAGGCTACACCTTC. Its translation is CASSQPLGVEGEGYTF. The genes are TRBV23-1 and TRBJ1-2; D not resolved. TRBV23-1 is treated as an ORF (open reading frame) with a function not yet certain. Trimming took off 3 bases at V and 8 bases at J, with 22 bases between the two ends. CDR3 size: 16 residues.

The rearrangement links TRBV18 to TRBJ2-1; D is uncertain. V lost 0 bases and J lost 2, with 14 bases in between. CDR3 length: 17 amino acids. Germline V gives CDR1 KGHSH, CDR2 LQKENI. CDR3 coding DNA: TGTGCCAGCTCACCACCCAACCAGCTAATAACCTACAATGAGCAGTTCTTC. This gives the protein CASSPPNQLITYNEQFF.

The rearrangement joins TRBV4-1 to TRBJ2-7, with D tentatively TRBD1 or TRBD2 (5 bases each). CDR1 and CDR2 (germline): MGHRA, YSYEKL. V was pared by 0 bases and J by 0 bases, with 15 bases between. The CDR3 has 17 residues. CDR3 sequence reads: CASSQDPSGRDSYEQYF. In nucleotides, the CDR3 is TGCGCCAGCAGCCAAGACCCCTCGGGACGGGACTCCTACGAGCAGTACTTC.

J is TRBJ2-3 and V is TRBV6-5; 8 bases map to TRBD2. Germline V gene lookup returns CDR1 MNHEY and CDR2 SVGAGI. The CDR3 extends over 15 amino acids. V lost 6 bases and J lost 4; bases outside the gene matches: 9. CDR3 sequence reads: CASREGLVGADTQYF. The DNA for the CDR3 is TGTGCCAGCAGGGAGGGACTAGTCGGGGCAGATACGCAGTATTTT.

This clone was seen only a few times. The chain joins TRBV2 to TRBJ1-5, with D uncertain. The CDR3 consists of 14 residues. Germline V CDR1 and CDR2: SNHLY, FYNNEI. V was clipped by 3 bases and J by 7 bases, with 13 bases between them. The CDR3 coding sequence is TGTGCCAGCAGTGAGTTCGCAGGTGCACAGCCCCAGCATTTT. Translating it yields CASSEFAGAQPQHF.

The CDR3 here is CASSDVEGFGFNYGYTF. CDR3 nucleotide sequence: TGTGCCAGCAGCGACGTAGAGGGGTTCGGGTTTAACTATGGCTACACCTTC. The chain has TRBV2 and TRBJ1-2; weak D call: TRBD1 (5 bases). Trimming pared 6 bases from V and 1 base from J, leaving 21 bases between. The CDR3 has 17 amino acids. CDR1 is SNHLY and CDR2 is FYNNEI in the germline V gene.

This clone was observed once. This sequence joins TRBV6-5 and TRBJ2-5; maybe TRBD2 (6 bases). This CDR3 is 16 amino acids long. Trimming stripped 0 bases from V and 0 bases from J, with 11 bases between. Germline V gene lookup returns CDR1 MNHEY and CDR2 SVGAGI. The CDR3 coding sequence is TGTGCCAGCAGTTACTCAATTGGGGGGTACCAAGAGACCCAGTACTTC. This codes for CASSYSIGGYQETQYF.

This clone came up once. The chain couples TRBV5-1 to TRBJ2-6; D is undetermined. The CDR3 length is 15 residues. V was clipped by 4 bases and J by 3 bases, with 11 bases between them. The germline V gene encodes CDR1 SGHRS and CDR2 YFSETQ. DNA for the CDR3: TGCGCCAGCAGCGTAAACGTAGTTGGGGCCAACGTCCTGACTTTC. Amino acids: CASSVNVVGANVLTF.

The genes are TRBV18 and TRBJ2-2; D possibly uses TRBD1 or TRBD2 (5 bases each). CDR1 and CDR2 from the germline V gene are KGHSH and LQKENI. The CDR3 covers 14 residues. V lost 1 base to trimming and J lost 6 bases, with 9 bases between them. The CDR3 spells CASSPRGTAGELFF. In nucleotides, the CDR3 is TGTGCCAGCTCACCACGGGGGACGGCCGGGGAGCTGTTTTTT.

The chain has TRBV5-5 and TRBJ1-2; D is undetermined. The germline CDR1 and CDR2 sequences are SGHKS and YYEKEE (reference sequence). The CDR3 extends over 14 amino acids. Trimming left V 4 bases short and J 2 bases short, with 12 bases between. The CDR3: CASSPGRANYGYTF. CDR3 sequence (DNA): TGTGCCAGCAGCCCCGGTAGAGCCAACTATGGCTACACCTTC.

CDR3 residues: CASSMGTGYSNQPQHF. CDR3 DNA: TGTGCCAGTAGTATGGGGACAGGTTATAGCAATCAGCCCCAGCATTTT. The V call is TRBV19, the J call TRBJ1-5; 8 bases line up with TRBD1. V gave up 3 bases and J gave up 0 bases; unmatched junction bases: 4. There are 16 residues in the CDR3. Germline V lookup: CDR1 LNHDA, CDR2 SQIVND (reference sequence).

CDR3 amino acids: CASSESGAYEAFF. The CDR3 DNA follows: TGTGCCAGCAGCGAATCCGGGGCGTATGAAGCTTTCTTT. This chain connects TRBV2 to TRBJ1-1; a weak D match, TRBD1 (5 bases). Germline CDR1 reads SNHLY; CDR2 reads FYNNEI. V lost 6 bases, J lost 7 bases, and 15 bases lay in between. The CDR3 runs to 13 residues.

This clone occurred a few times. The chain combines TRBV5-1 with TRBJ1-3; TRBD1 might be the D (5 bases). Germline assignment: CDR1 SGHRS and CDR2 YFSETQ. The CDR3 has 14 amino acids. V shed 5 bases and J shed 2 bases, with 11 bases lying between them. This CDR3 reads CASSSGGTGNTIYF. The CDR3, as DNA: TGCGCCAGCAGTTCCGGGGGAACTGGAAACACCATATATTTT.